These 19 T cell receptor beta chains share one sample of origin, sequenced in a study of cytomegalovirus exposure and HLA in healthy donors. Primers for the PCR totalled 60 Vbeta and 13 Jbeta. Assay: immunoSEQ multiplex PCR; the TCRdb copy retains only in-frame clones and omits some. The repertoire holds about 85,000 clones, roughly 70% seen once, with around 2.3% in the top ten. Material for sequencing was PBMCs. The receptor set was obtained from a man aged 30 to 45 in good health and CMV-seronegative.

This clone was seen a handful of times. The chain recombines TRBV10-3 with TRBJ2-5; a possible D gene is TRBD2 (5 bases). The germline CDR1 and CDR2 sequences are ENHRY and SYGVKD. V lost 0 bases, J lost 5 bases, and 13 bases lay in between. The CDR3 has 15 amino acids. This chain's CDR3 is CAISESTRVYETQYF. The CDR3 coding sequence is TGTGCCATCAGTGAGTCGACGCGGGTTTACGAGACCCAGTACTTC.

The chain has TRBV9 and TRBJ2-6; D not certain. The CDR3 has 16 amino acids. Germline V gene data show CDR1 as SGDLS and CDR2 as YYNGEE. Trimming cost V 4 bases and J 0 bases, with 11 bases left between them. This CDR3 is CASSPPRSSGANVLTF. CDR3 coding DNA: TGTGCCAGCAGCCCCCCCCGGAGCTCTGGGGCCAACGTCCTGACTTTC.

The chain uses TRBV18 and TRBJ1-1, with a weak D call TRBD1 (6 bases). This CDR3 region has 13 residues. From germline, CDR1 is KGHSH and CDR2 LQKENI. V was clipped by 2 bases and J by 6 bases, with 10 bases between them. Here the CDR3 DNA reads TGTGCCAGCTCACCAGGGGGGGGCCCTGAAGCTTTCTTT. Encoded protein: CASSPGGGPEAFF.

V gene TRBV28 combines with J gene TRBJ1-4, with D maybe TRBD1 (5 bases). V lost 7 bases to trimming and J lost 4 bases, with 10 bases between them. This CDR3 has 13 residues. Germline V gene lookup returns CDR1 MDHEN and CDR2 SYDVKM. The chain's CDR3 is CASTGGGNEKLFF. DNA of the CDR3: TGTGCCAGCACGGGGGGAGGTAATGAAAAACTGTTTTTT.

There are a few counts of this clone. The rearrangement joins TRBV7-9 to TRBJ2-3; 10 nucleotides match TRBD1. This CDR3 has 14 residues. From germline, CDR1 is SEHNR and CDR2 FQNEAQ (reference sequence). J was trimmed by 3 bases and V by 5 bases; bases with no gene match: 2. The CDR3 reads CASSRTGGTDTQYF. CDR3 sequence (DNA): TGTGCCAGCAGCCGGACAGGGGGGACAGATACGCAGTATTTT.

The chain links TRBV12-5 to TRBJ1-4; 9 bases are a match to TRBD1. Losses at the gene ends were 6 bases for V and 10 bases for J; bases not matched to a gene: 6. The CDR3 has 13 residues. Per the germline V gene, CDR1 is LGHNT and CDR2 is FRNRAP. The CDR3 nucleotides read TGTGCTAGTGGCCCTGGGACAGGGTTAAAACTGTTTTTT. As protein: CASGPGTGLKLFF. The whole variable domain, remainder taken from reference TRBV12-5 and TRBJ1-4, is DARVTQTPRHKVTEMGQEVTMRCQPILGHNTVFWYRQTMMQGLELLAYFRNRAPLDDSGMPKDRFSAEMPDATLATLKIQPSEPRDSAVYFCASGPGTGLKLFFGSGTQLSVL.

The rearrangement uses TRBV11-1 and TRBJ1-1, with D tentatively TRBD1 (5 bases). V was pared by 5 bases and J by 7 bases, with 14 bases between. The CDR3 runs to 13 residues. Germline lookup yields CDR1 SGHAT and CDR2 FQDESV (reference sequence). The CDR3 spells CASSRQPLREAFF. In DNA, the CDR3 is TGTGCCAGCAGCAGACAGCCTCTGCGTGAAGCTTTCTTT.

V and J are TRBV21-1 and TRBJ2-7; TRBD1, the table's D call, lacks a check against the DNA. TRBV21-1 is classified as a pseudogene. The CDR3 is 11 amino acids. The CDR3 DNA follows: TGTGCCAGCAGCAAAAACCAGGGTCTGTACTTC. It translates to CASSKNQGLYF.

This clone has just one count. This chain links TRBV19 with TRBJ2-2; 9 bases match TRBD1. CDR3 size: 15 residues. V was clipped by 5 bases and J by 6 bases; unmatched bases: 7. CDR1 is LNHDA, CDR2 SQIVND, per germline (reference sequence). CDR3 nucleotide sequence: TGTGCCAGTAGTCCTCGCACAGGGGGCCCCGGGGAGCTGTTTTTT. This gives the protein CASSPRTGGPGELFF.

V and J are TRBV4-1 and TRBJ2-7; tentatively, D is TRBD2 (5 bases). The germline V gene encodes CDR1 MGHRA and CDR2 YSYEKL. Trimming left V 1 base short and J 5 bases short, with 21 bases between. The CDR3 covers 17 residues. CDR3 nucleotides: TGCGCCAGCAGCCAAGTCAGCTCCGGAGTCCTCGGGGACGAGCAGTACTTC. As protein: CASSQVSSGVLGDEQYF.

This clone was counted between two and nine times. The chain uses TRBV4-1 and TRBJ2-1; 8 nucleotides agree with TRBD2. This CDR3 comprises 15 residues. The germline CDR1 and CDR2 sequences are MGHRA and YSYEKL. V gave up 1 base and J gave up 8 bases; unmatched junction bases: 7. CDR3 sequence reads: CASSQVGSGVDEQFF. The DNA of the CDR3 is TGCGCCAGCAGCCAAGTGGGTAGCGGGGTAGATGAGCAGTTCTTC.

The chain couples TRBV15 to TRBJ2-2, with D tentatively TRBD2 (6 bases). The CDR3 consists of 14 residues. Germline CDR1 LNHNV, CDR2 YYDKDF (reference sequence). V lost 7 bases and J lost 6, with 15 bases in between. CDR3 sequence (DNA): TGTGCCACCACTCGGGAGCAACACGCCGGGGAGCTGTTTTTT. As protein: CATTREQHAGELFF.

The gene calls are TRBV9 and TRBJ1-1; 7 bases fit TRBD1. Germline lookup yields CDR1 SGDLS and CDR2 YYNGEE. V gave up 4 bases and J gave up 1 base; unmatched junction bases: 4. This CDR3 contains 14 residues. CDR3 region: CASSPGTANTEAFF. DNA of the CDR3: TGTGCCAGCAGCCCTGGGACAGCGAACACTGAAGCTTTCTTT.

The V call is TRBV5-4, the J call TRBJ2-7; D call uncertain. Trimming left V 0 bases short and J 3 bases short, with 7 bases between. Germline CDR1 reads SGHNT; CDR2 reads YYREEE (reference sequence). This CDR3 comprises 13 residues. In DNA, the CDR3 is TGTGCCAGCAGCTTGGTCCCTAGCTACGAGCAGTACTTC. It is translated as CASSLVPSYEQYF.

The chain uses TRBV6-5 and TRBJ2-5, with TRBD1 matching 7 bases. The V gene's germline CDR1 is MNHEY and CDR2 SVGAGI. There are 14 residues in the CDR3. Trimming removed 5 bases from V and 3 bases from J; junction bases left unmatched: 6. The CDR3 sequence: CASSPYGTEETQYF. In DNA, the CDR3 is TGTGCCAGCAGTCCGTATGGGACAGAAGAGACCCAGTACTTC.

V usage is TRBV6-4 and J usage is TRBJ1-4, with a tentative D call TRBD1 (6 bases). The CDR3 loop spans 15 amino acids. V lost 6 bases, J lost 0 bases, and 11 bases lay in between. Germline V gene data show CDR1 as MRHNA and CDR2 as SNTAGT. CDR3 loop: CASRGDTSTNEKLFF. As DNA, the CDR3 is TGTGCCAGCAGGGGGGACACGTCAACTAATGAAAAACTGTTTTTT.

This sequence joins TRBV7-2 and TRBJ2-5, with TRBD1 as a possible D gene (5 bases). Germline V gene sequence: CDR1 SGHTA, CDR2 FQGNSA. Between the trimmed V and J ends, which lost 5 bases and 1 base, there was a span of 8 bases. The CDR3 runs 13 residues. The CDR3 is CASSPTVQETQYF. CDR3 coding DNA: TGTGCCAGCAGCCCGACAGTCCAAGAGACCCAGTACTTC.

This clone was seen a few times. The genes are TRBV7-2 and TRBJ1-3; 7 bases align to TRBD1. There are 15 residues in the CDR3. The junction had 7 bases not matched to a gene; V was cut back by 6 bases and J by 2 bases. From germline, CDR1 is SGHTA and CDR2 FQGNSA. CDR3 sequence (DNA): TGTGCCAGCAGTCCCGGAGGGGGCCCTGGAAACACCATATATTTT. It specifies CASSPGGGPGNTIYF.

The V call is TRBV30, the J call TRBJ1-1; D is perhaps TRBD1 (5 bases). Between the trimmed V and J ends, which lost 1 base and 8 bases, there was a span of 20 bases. Per germline, CDR1 GTSNPN and CDR2 SVGIG (reference sequence). The CDR3 covers 15 residues. The chain's CDR3 is CAWSAPTASTVEAFF. In nucleotides, the CDR3 is TGTGCCTGGAGTGCCCCGACAGCGTCAACGGTGGAAGCTTTCTTT.